The sample holds a few counts of the clone carrying this TCR beta chain. Its antigen is unknown. Trimming took off 5 bases at V and 8 bases at J, with 30 bases between the two ends. This CDR3 comprises 18 residues. Germline CDR1 and CDR2: GTSNPN and SVGIG (reference sequence). This sample was included in a study of regulatory T cells in long-lasting Graves disease. CDR3 regions were amplified by Arm-PCR using iRepertoire HTBI primers to build TCR beta libraries. From the multiplex PCR reads, TCRdb called clonotypes with MiXCR, one entry per CDR3 protein. Among around 450,000 distinct CDR3 sequences listed, 14% to 15% were seen once. Study-wide results and caveats: Persistent disease exhibited a predilection for TRBV28, TRBJ1-2 and TRBJ2-5.

Time point specified: newly diagnosed GD, antithyroid drugs for less than 3 months. TCR sequences were obtained from RNA taken from PBMCs. These same data were also listed under a study on T cells in Graves' hyperthyroidism and ophthalmopathy. That paper states: Ophthalmopathy was told apart from stable hyperthyroidism by a 13 V-J model.

The sequence was obtained from a woman younger than 45 with Graves disease. This chain uses TRBV30 with TRBJ1-4; D remains ambiguous. The sequences come from peripheral blood mononuclear cells (PBMCs), collected at new diagnosis, from a patient treated with antithyroid drugs. CDR3 protein: CAWLPLTGTPAEGEKLFF. The CDR3 DNA reads as TGTGCCTGGCTCCCTCTGACGGGTACTCCTGCAGAGGGAGAAAAACTGTTTTTT.